Listed below are T cell receptor beta chains from one sample, sequenced in a study of T cell repertoires in ileal Crohn's disease. Sequencing used immunoSEQ multiplex PCR; TCRdb keeps in-frame clones, though not all of them. The sample includes over 7,500 clones, roughly 75% of them seen just once. The sequencing sample was made of ileal tissue. These receptors originate from an adult with Crohn's disease. Both conserved end residues are part of each CDR3. Each record gives: V gene, J gene, clone size, D gene, CDR3 DNA, CDR3 protein. The D gene is left open where the match is weak. Size values are once, few and many counts, or a class for expanded clones, and some rows have none.

TRBV2	TRBJ1-2	-	TRBD1	TGTGCCAGCAGTCCCCCGGGAGGGGGCCGTAACTATGGCTACACCTTC	CASSPPGGGRNYGYTF
TRBV28	TRBJ2-5	-	TRBD1	TGTGCCAGCGCAATTAGGACAGGGGTCCGGGAGACCCAGTACTTC	CASAIRTGVRETQYF
TRBV4-3	TRBJ2-3	-	TRBD2	TGCGCCAGCAGCCAAGATTACGCGGGAGGGACAGATACGCAGTATTTT	CASSQDYAGGTDTQYF
TRBV7-2	TRBJ2-7	-	TRBD2	TGTGCCAGCAGCTTAGTAGGGGAGACTAGCGGGGGGTCATGGGAGCAGTACTTC	CASSLVGETSGGSWEQYF
TRBV18	TRBJ2-7	-	-	TGTGCCAGCTCACCACCGGAAGGGGCCACTACCGCGCAGTACTTC	CASSPPEGATTAQYF
TRBV28	TRBJ2-7	few	TRBD1	TGTGCCAGCAGTCTCCGGGACAGGGGGACCCCCTACGAGCAGTACTTC	CASSLRDRGTPYEQYF
TRBV5-1	TRBJ2-7	-	-	TGCGCCAGCAGCCATAGCGGCTACGAGCAGTACTTC	CASSHSGYEQYF
TRBV30	TRBJ2-1	-	TRBD1	TGTGCCTCGGGGGACAGGGGGCATGAGCAGTTCTTC	CASGDRGHEQFF
TRBV19	TRBJ1-2	-	TRBD1	TGTGCCAGTAACGCCGACAGGGGGCTCAACCCTTCGGGTGGCTACACCTTC	CASNADRGLNPSGGYTF
TRBV2	TRBJ1-1	-	TRBD1	TGTGCCAGCAGTGTGGAGGGGGCGCCGAAAGCTTTCTTT	CASSVEGAPKAFF
TRBV7-6	TRBJ2-7	-	TRBD1	TGTGCCAGCAGCCTCCGGGACAGCCTCTACGAGCAGTACTTC	CASSLRDSLYEQYF
TRBV5-4	TRBJ2-5	once	TRBD2	TGTGCCAGCAGCGGGGAGGGTGGAGGGGAGACCCAGTACTTC	CASSGEGGGETQYF
TRBV5-4	TRBJ2-1	-	TRBD2	TGTGCCAGCAGCCGGACTAGCGGGGGGGGACACAATGAGCAGTTCTTC	CASSRTSGGGHNEQFF
TRBV6-6	TRBJ1-3	few	-	TGTGCCAGCAGCAAAACAGGGAAATATAGGAACACCATATATTTT	CASSKTGKYRNTIYF
TRBV7-9	TRBJ2-2	few	TRBD2	TGTGCCAGCAGCTTCTTGACTAGCGGGGGGTCGGGCACCGGGGAGCTGTTTTTT	CASSFLTSGGSGTGELFF
TRBV27	TRBJ2-7	-	-	TGTGCCATCAGCAGACAGACCGCGGCATACGAGCAGTACTTC	CAISRQTAAYEQYF
TRBV7-9	TRBJ2-3	few	-	TGTGCCAGCAGCTTGGGGGGAGATCAGGATACGCAGTATTTT	CASSLGGDQDTQYF
TRBV6-4	TRBJ1-1	-	TRBD1	TGTGCCAGCAGTGACCCCTACAGGGGGATTGGGTACACTGAAGCTTTCTTT	CASSDPYRGIGYTEAFF
TRBV5-6	TRBJ2-5	-	TRBD1	TGTGCCAGCAGCTTGGGGACAGGGCGGGGAGAGACCCAGTACTTC	CASSLGTGRGETQYF
TRBV7-2	TRBJ2-5	-	TRBD2	TGTGCCAGCAGCCTAGGGACTAGCCACGAGTACTTC	CASSLGTSHEYF
TRBV9	TRBJ1-6	-	-	TGTGCCAGCAGCGTAGGACAGGTCGGTTCACCCCTCCACTTT	CASSVGQVGSPLHF
TRBV28	TRBJ1-1	few	-	TGTGCCAGCAGTTTATCCAGAGAGGACACTGAAGCTTTCTTT	CASSLSREDTEAFF
TRBV30	TRBJ2-1	-	TRBD2	TGTGCCTGGAACGGCGGGAGGGTTCCCAATGAGCAGTTCTTC	CAWNGGRVPNEQFF
TRBV5-1	TRBJ2-2	-	TRBD2	TGCGCCAGCAGCCATACGACTAGCGGGGGAGGCACCGGGGAGCTGTTTTTT	CASSHTTSGGGTGELFF
TRBV18	TRBJ2-2	-	-	TGTGCCAGCTCACCGACAGTGGAACCTAACACCGGGGAGCTGTTTTTT	CASSPTVEPNTGELFF